This TCR beta chain derives from a study of OX40 agonist ivuxolimab in advanced cancers. Study-wide findings and caveats: CD8+ T cells were the subset that, on average, had more expanded clones than CD4+.

Some clones are missing from TCRdb's copy, which holds only in-frame ones; the method was immunoSEQ multiplex PCR. The sample lists 60,000 to 70,000 clones, roughly 84% occurring once. Comment on this clone: Its antigen is unidentified.

Sample: CD4+ or CD8+ T cells sorted from blood, taken in a trial of the OX40 agonist ivuxolimab. The clonotype comes from an adult with an advanced solid tumor such as melanoma, head and neck, liver or kidney cancer.

The CDR3 coding sequence is TGTGCCAGTAGTATATTTGGTTTGGGAGAGACCCAGTACTTC. Protein product: CASSIFGLGETQYF. This chain connects TRBV19 to TRBJ2-5; D gene uncertain. The V gene's germline CDR1 is LNHDA and CDR2 SQIVND (reference sequence). V was trimmed by 2 bases and J by 4 bases, leaving 11 bases between them. The CDR3 extends over 14 amino acids.